Listed below are T cell receptor beta chains from one sample, sequenced in a study of blood T cell repertoires in COVID-19. Some clones are missing from TCRdb's copy, which holds only in-frame ones; the method was immunoSEQ multiplex PCR. The sample has roughly 94,000 clones, around 83% seen once. The sequencing input was peripheral blood. These receptors all come from a man in his fifties or sixties with acute or convalescent COVID-19. CDR3s include the opening cysteine and the closing phenylalanine or tryptophan. D genes are given only for firm matches. Size is stated for part of the rows, as once, few or many counts, or as a class when the clone is expanded.

d_call,v_call,clone_size,j_call,cdr3_aa,cdr3_nt
TRBD2,TRBV7-8,NA,TRBJ2-3,CASSKRAGVRGTDTQYF,TGTGCCAGCAGCAAAAGGGCGGGGGTTAGGGGCACAGATACGCAGTATTTT
TRBD2,TRBV5-5,NA,TRBJ2-2,CASSALGGGGRTGELFF,TGTGCCAGCAGCGCGCTGGGCGGGGGGGGAAGGACCGGGGAGCTGTTTTTT
NA,TRBV6-5,NA,TRBJ2-1,CASSRTATSYNEQFF,TGTGCCAGCAGCAGGACAGCCACCTCCTACAATGAGCAGTTCTTC
NA,TRBV5-1,once,TRBJ2-3,CASSFSGASTDTQYF,TGCGCCAGCAGCTTTAGCGGAGCTAGCACAGATACGCAGTATTTT
TRBD1,TRBV6-5,NA,TRBJ1-2,CASSYRGTGGGGYTF,TGTGCCAGCAGTTACCGTGGGACAGGGGGAGGCGGCTACACCTTC
NA,TRBV7-2,NA,TRBJ2-3,CASSTRQHTDTQYF,TGTGCCAGCAGCACCAGACAGCACACAGATACGCAGTATTTT
NA,TRBV10-1,NA,TRBJ1-4,CARRGIEQGEGNEKLFF,TGCGCCAGGAGGGGGATTGAGCAAGGGGAGGGGAATGAAAAACTGTTTTTT
TRBD1,TRBV9,NA,TRBJ2-3,CASSVRDRGLTTDTQYF,TGTGCCAGCAGCGTACGGGACAGGGGGCTGACCACAGATACGCAGTATTTT
NA,TRBV11-2,NA,TRBJ2-7,CASSLTDSPRAEQYF,TGTGCCAGCAGCTTAACAGACAGCCCCCGGGCCGAGCAGTACTTC
NA,TRBV5-6,NA,TRBJ1-1,CASSLAGVILNTEAFF,TGTGCCAGCAGCTTGGCAGGGGTGATATTGAACACTGAAGCTTTCTTT
NA,TRBV4-1,NA,TRBJ1-4,CASSQATTGSANEKLFF,TGCGCCAGCAGCCAAGCTACCACAGGCTCGGCTAATGAAAAACTGTTTTTT
NA,TRBV28,NA,TRBJ2-3,CASSLWGGVTDTQYF,TGTGCCAGCAGTTTATGGGGCGGGGTCACAGATACGCAGTATTTT
NA,TRBV7-3,few,TRBJ2-3,CASSSQGSQTDTQYF,TGTGCCAGCAGCTCACAGGGCAGCCAAACAGATACGCAGTATTTT
TRBD1,TRBV30,few,TRBJ2-2,CAWGGQGTGELFF,TGTGCCTGGGGGGGACAGGGCACCGGGGAGCTGTTTTTT
TRBD2,TRBV11-2,NA,TRBJ2-7,CASSLLAGVYEQYF,TGTGCCAGCAGCTTGCTAGCGGGGGTCTACGAGCAGTACTTC
NA,TRBV28,NA,TRBJ1-5,CASSLGGDDSNQPQHF,TGTGCCAGCAGCCTGGGGGGGGACGATAGCAATCAGCCCCAGCATTTT
NA,TRBV7-8,NA,TRBJ2-6,CATLPGLRSGANVLTF,TGTGCCACTTTACCGGGACTTCGCTCTGGGGCCAACGTCCTGACTTTC
TRBD2,TRBV9,NA,TRBJ2-1,CASSVDLGGASRNEQFF,TGTGCCAGCAGCGTAGATCTGGGAGGGGCGAGTAGGAATGAGCAGTTCTTC
NA,TRBV18,NA,TRBJ1-1,CASSPSLSRKTEAFF,TGTGCCAGCTCACCCTCGCTATCTCGAAAAACTGAAGCTTTCTTT
NA,TRBV9,NA,TRBJ2-3,CASSARAPTSTDTQYF,TGTGCCAGCAGCGCCAGGGCACCCACTAGCACAGATACGCAGTATTTT
TRBD1,TRBV12-5,NA,TRBJ1-5,CASGKGTDNQPQHF,TGTGCTAGTGGTAAAGGGACAGACAATCAGCCCCAGCATTTT
TRBD2,TRBV28,NA,TRBJ2-7,CASSLAGTSVPYEQYF,TGTGCCAGCAGTTTAGCCGGGACTAGCGTACCCTACGAGCAGTACTTC
NA,TRBV6-1,NA,TRBJ1-5,CASSEGGGQPQHF,TGTGCCAGCAGTGAAGGTGGCGGGCAGCCCCAGCATTTT
TRBD1,TRBV2,NA,TRBJ1-2,CASSGTGSSYGYTF,TGTGCCAGCAGTGGGACAGGGTCTAGCTATGGCTACACCTTC
NA,TRBV30,NA,TRBJ1-2,CAWNRPDRSNYGYTF,TGTGCCTGGAATCGTCCGGACAGATCTAACTATGGCTACACCTTC
NA,TRBV7-2,NA,TRBJ2-2,CASSREVAGPGELFF,TGTGCCAGCAGTCGTGAAGTGGCAGGGCCCGGGGAGCTGTTTTTT
NA,TRBV3-1/TRBV3-2,NA,TRBJ2-7,CASSLAPLATYEQYF,TGTGCCAGCAGCCTTGCACCACTAGCAACCTACGAGCAGTACTTC
TRBD1,TRBV6-5,NA,TRBJ1-6,CASSKQGRGNSPLHF,TGTGCCAGCAGTAAACAGGGGCGAGGGAATTCACCCCTCCACTTT
NA,TRBV28,NA,TRBJ2-1,CASSTPLAEGDNEQFF,TGTGCCAGCAGCACACCCCTAGCGGAGGGGGACAATGAGCAGTTCTTC
NA,TRBV6-5,NA,TRBJ1-5,CASSPTEGYQPQHF,TGTGCCAGCAGCCCGACAGAAGGATATCAGCCCCAGCATTTT
NA,TRBV9,NA,TRBJ1-3,CASSVEPRFAGGNTIYF,TGTGCCAGCAGCGTAGAGCCCCGTTTCGCGGGGGGAAACACCATATATTTT
NA,TRBV9,NA,TRBJ2-5,CASSVARGPDGVQYF,TGTGCCAGCAGCGTAGCGCGGGGGCCGGATGGGGTCCAGTACTTC
TRBD1,TRBV11-2,NA,TRBJ1-4,CAGSYTGAGEKLFF,TGTGCCGGCAGCTACACAGGGGCAGGTGAAAAACTGTTTTTT
NA,TRBV4-2,NA,TRBJ1-5,CASSRGRNQPQHF,TGTGCCAGCAGCCGGGGGCGGAATCAGCCCCAGCATTTT
NA,TRBV5-5,NA,TRBJ1-3,CASSASVGNTIYF,TGTGCCAGCAGCGCCTCGGTTGGAAACACCATATATTTT
TRBD1,TRBV6-1,NA,TRBJ1-2,CASSERATGTGDGYTF,TGTGCCAGCAGTGAAAGGGCCACTGGGACAGGGGACGGCTACACCTTC
TRBD1,TRBV3-1/TRBV3-2,NA,TRBJ1-2,CASSPRDRVFYGGYTF,TGTGCCAGCAGTCCCCGGGACAGGGTTTTCTATGGAGGCTACACCTTC
TRBD1,TRBV9,once,TRBJ2-5,CASRGTGGETQYF,TGTGCCAGCAGGGGGACAGGGGGAGAGACCCAGTACTTC
NA,TRBV5-6,NA,TRBJ1-3,CASSRPITGFSGNTIYF,TGTGCCAGCAGCCGTCCAATTACAGGTTTCTCTGGAAACACCATATATTTT
TRBD1,TRBV24-1,NA,TRBJ1-2,CATPDRVSYGYTF,TGTGCCACCCCTGACAGGGTCTCGTATGGCTACACCTTC
NA,TRBV24-1,NA,TRBJ2-3,CATSPPGSGDTQYF,TGTGCCACCAGTCCACCCGGGTCTGGGGATACGCAGTATTTT
TRBD1,TRBV28,many,TRBJ1-5,CASSNRGPGGNQPQHF,TGTGCCAGCAGTAACAGGGGGCCCGGAGGAAATCAGCCCCAGCATTTT
NA,TRBV28,NA,TRBJ1-5,CASSPYRQFSNQPQHF,TGTGCCAGCAGTCCCTACAGACAGTTTAGCAATCAGCCCCAGCATTTT
NA,TRBV6-1,NA,TRBJ1-3,CASSEARTTSSGNTIYF,TGTGCCAGCAGTGAAGCCAGGACAACGAGCTCTGGAAACACCATATATTTT
TRBD1,TRBV15,NA,TRBJ1-5,CATSRDRQGRQPQHF,TGTGCCACCAGCAGAGATAGACAGGGGAGACAGCCCCAGCATTTT
NA,TRBV6-1,NA,TRBJ2-1,CASSDKGGGNNEQFF,TGTGCCAGCAGTGATAAGGGAGGAGGTAACAATGAGCAGTTCTTC
TRBD1,TRBV18,NA,TRBJ1-2,CASSRRTGGDYGYTF,TGTGCCAGCTCTCGTCGGACAGGGGGCGACTATGGCTACACCTTC